This is a list of T cell receptor beta chains from one sample in a study of early T cells in non-severe SARS-CoV-2 infection. MiXCR was run by TCRdb on the 5' RACE reads, yielding one entry per CDR3 protein. The sample includes under 75,000 distinct CDR3 sequences, roughly an eighth of them seen just once. Sequencing was done on a sample of whole blood. The receptor set was obtained from an adult who was a healthcare worker with PCR-confirmed SARS-CoV-2 infection or an uninfected control (not recorded which). Each CDR3 is given with its conserved first and last residue.

v_call	cdr3_length	j_call	cdr3_aa
TRBV7-3	13	TRBJ1-2	CASSGTANYGYTF
TRBV29-1	14	TRBJ1-4	CSVALGTGGEKLFF
TRBV20-1	16	TRBJ1-2	CSARQYGQKNPYGYTF
TRBV12-3/TRBV12-4	15	TRBJ1-6	CASSPTGSWGSPLHF
TRBV7-3	16	TRBJ2-1	CASSQLGNPPYNEQFF
TRBV28	16	TRBJ2-1	CASIPGGAGSYNEQFF
TRBV7-9	14	TRBJ2-7	CASSMTGSSYEQYF
TRBV29-1	13	TRBJ2-7	CSVEDWGSYEQYF
TRBV12-3/TRBV12-4	15	TRBJ2-4	CASRLQAGTKNIQYF
TRBV7-8	17	TRBJ1-3	CASSLGDRGDSGNTIYF
TRBV9	16	TRBJ2-2	CASSVYSGSGTGELFF
TRBV12-3/TRBV12-4	14	TRBJ1-2	CASSPVTGPYGYTF
TRBV5-1	16	TRBJ1-1	CASSLARGPMNTEAFF
TRBV7-2	18	TRBJ2-7	CASSLPRTSGRSSYEQYF
TRBV27	14	TRBJ2-7	CASSLSPKSYEQYF
TRBV9	15	TRBJ2-7	CASSVEGRGPGEQYF
TRBV5-1	14	TRBJ1-6	CASSLGDYNSPLHF
TRBV24-1	12	TRBJ2-1	CATSPGYNEQFF
TRBV6-5	14	TRBJ2-7	CASSYAGQGYEQYF
TRBV27	16	TRBJ2-7	CASSLSVGTRVREQYF
TRBV15	14	TRBJ2-7	CATSRDRGINEQYF
TRBV20-1	13	TRBJ1-1	CSAREGGFGEAFF
TRBV5-5	19	TRBJ2-3	CASSSRLDVLLSVPDTQYF
TRBV28	14	TRBJ1-1	CASSHGTANTEAFF
TRBV4-2	13	TRBJ2-7	CASSQGGDYEQYF
TRBV5-1	13	TRBJ1-1	CASSKGAGTEAFF
TRBV2	13	TRBJ1-2	CASIISNNYGYTF
TRBV29-1	12	TRBJ1-2	CSVDGRQYGYTF